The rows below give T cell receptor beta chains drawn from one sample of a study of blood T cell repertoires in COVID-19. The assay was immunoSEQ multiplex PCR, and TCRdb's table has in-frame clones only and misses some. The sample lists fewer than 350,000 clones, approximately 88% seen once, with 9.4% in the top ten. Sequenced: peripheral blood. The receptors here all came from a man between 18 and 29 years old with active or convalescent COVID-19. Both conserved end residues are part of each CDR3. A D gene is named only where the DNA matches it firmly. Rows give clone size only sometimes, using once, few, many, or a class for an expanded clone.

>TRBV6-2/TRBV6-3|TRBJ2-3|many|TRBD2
CASSSTSGGADTQYF
TGTGCCAGCAGTTCCACTAGCGGGGGGGCCGATACGCAGTATTTT
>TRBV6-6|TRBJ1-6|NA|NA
CASTQVRDYNSPLHF
TGTGCCAGCACCCAAGTCCGGGATTATAATTCACCCCTCCACTTT
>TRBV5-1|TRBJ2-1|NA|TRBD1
CASSLPTGIAYNEQFF
TGCGCCAGCAGCCTACCGACAGGGATTGCCTACAATGAGCAGTTCTTC
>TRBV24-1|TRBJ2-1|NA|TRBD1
CATSDSTGGYNEQFF
TGTGCCACCAGTGACTCGACAGGGGGGTACAATGAGCAGTTCTTC
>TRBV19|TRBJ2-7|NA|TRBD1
CASNYRGEQYF
TGTGCCAGCAACTACAGGGGCGAGCAGTACTTC
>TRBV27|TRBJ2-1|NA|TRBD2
CASRWDYSYNEQFF
TGTGCCAGCCGATGGGACTATAGCTACAATGAGCAGTTCTTC
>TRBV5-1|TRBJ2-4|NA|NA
CASSLSGTWDIQYF
TGCGCCAGCAGCTTGTCCGGGACTTGGGACATTCAGTACTTC
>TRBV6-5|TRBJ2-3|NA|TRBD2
CASSSLLAGEADTQYF
TGTGCCAGCAGTTCCCTACTAGCGGGTGAAGCAGATACGCAGTATTTT
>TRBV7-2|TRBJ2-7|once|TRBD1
CASRPGQGNGEQYF
TGTGCCAGCAGGCCGGGACAGGGGAACGGAGAGCAGTACTTC
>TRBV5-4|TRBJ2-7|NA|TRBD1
CASSLRDSGSYEQYF
TGTGCCAGCAGCTTGAGGGACAGCGGCTCCTACGAGCAGTACTTC
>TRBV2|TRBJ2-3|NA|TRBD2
CASSELAGGTDTQYF
TGTGCCAGCAGTGAGCTAGCGGGGGGCACAGATACGCAGTATTTT
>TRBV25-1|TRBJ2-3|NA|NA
CASSGYRDTTPDTQYF
TGTGCCAGCAGTGGTTACCGGGACACGACCCCAGATACGCAGTATTTT
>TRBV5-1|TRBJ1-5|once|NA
CASSLAPDQPQHF
TGCGCCAGCAGCTTGGCCCCGGATCAGCCCCAGCATTTT
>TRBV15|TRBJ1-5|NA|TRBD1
CATSPRTGVQPQHF
TGTGCCACCAGCCCGCGGACAGGGGTGCAGCCCCAGCATTTT
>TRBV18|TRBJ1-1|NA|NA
CASSAGGHPLTEAFF
TGTGCCAGCTCAGCGGGGGGACACCCGCTTACTGAAGCTTTCTTT
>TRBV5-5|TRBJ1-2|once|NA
CASSLEPGLYGYTF
TGTGCCAGCAGCTTGGAGCCGGGACTTTATGGCTACACCTTC
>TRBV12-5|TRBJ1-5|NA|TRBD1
CASGLVGQLNQPQHF
TGTGCTAGTGGTTTGGTGGGACAGCTTAATCAGCCCCAGCATTTT
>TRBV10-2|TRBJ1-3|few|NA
CASSEFLGNTIYF
TGCGCCAGCAGTGAATTTCTAGGAAACACCATATATTTT